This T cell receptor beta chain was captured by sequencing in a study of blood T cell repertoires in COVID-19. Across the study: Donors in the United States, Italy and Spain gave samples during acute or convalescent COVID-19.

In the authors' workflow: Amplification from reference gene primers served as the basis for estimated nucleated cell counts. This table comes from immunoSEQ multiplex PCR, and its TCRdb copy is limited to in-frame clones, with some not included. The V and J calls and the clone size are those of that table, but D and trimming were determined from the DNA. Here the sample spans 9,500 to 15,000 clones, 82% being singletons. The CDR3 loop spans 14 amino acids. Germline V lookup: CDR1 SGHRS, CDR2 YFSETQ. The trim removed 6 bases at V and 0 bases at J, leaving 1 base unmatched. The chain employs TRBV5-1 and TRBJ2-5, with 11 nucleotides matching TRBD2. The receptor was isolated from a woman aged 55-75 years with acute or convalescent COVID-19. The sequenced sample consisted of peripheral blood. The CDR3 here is CASTGLADQETQYF. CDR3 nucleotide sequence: TGCGCCAGCACGGGACTAGCGGACCAAGAGACCCAGTACTTC.